This T cell receptor (beta chain) is from a study of OX40 agonist ivuxolimab in advanced cancers. A note on the overall study: Ivuxolimab, which targeted the costimulatory receptor OX40 (CD134), was an agonistic, fully human IgG2 monoclonal antibody. Intravenous ivuxolimab was administered to patients every 2 weeks at six dose levels: 0.01, 0.1, 0.3, 1.5, 3 and 10 mg/kg. Of the roughly 53 patients in dose escalation, about 20 had hepatocellular carcinoma, approximately 15 had melanoma, 9 had renal cell carcinoma and 9 had head and neck cancer. In the dose-escalation cohort, approximately 82% of patients were male, and the mean age was 60 years with a range of 23 to 79. Prior anti-PD-1, anti-PD-L1 or anti-CTLA-4 therapy was permitted, and approximately 42% of dose-escalation patients had received checkpoint inhibitors. Partial responses occurred in three dose-escalation patients: two with cutaneous melanoma and one with hepatocellular carcinoma. Peripheral TCRbeta sequencing was intended to test whether TCR sequence diversity was altered and clonal T-cell expansion was caused by ivuxolimab. The paper covers the monotherapy dose-escalation part of the phase I ivuxolimab trial, which included N ≈ 50 patients.

To sequence the TCRbeta CDR3 region, genomic DNA was isolated from the sorted cells. TCRbeta CDR3 regions were sequenced using the immunoSEQ Assay. The table comes from immuneACCESS by way of TCRdb, which keeps in-frame sequences with V and J called. Part of the clones is missing from these tables; in studies checked, under half for an unresolved V gene and the rest for unknown reasons. Recorded for this sample are about 110,000 clones; 75% to 95% of them occurred a single time. The ten largest clonotypes hold approximately 0.69% of the sample. About this clone itself: This receptor's antigen is unknown. The record has no base qualities; no much larger clone is one base away.

On the study overall, not on this receptor specifically: Clonal expansion of both CD4+ and CD8+ blood T cells was observed from baseline to week 6 at doses 0.1 to 3.0 mg/kg. Which antigens the clonally expanded peripheral T cells were specific for was not determined. Low levels of normalized T-cell clonal expansion were also seen in some patients who did not respond. After ivuxolimab, more expanded clones were found on average in CD8+ T cells than in CD4+ T cells. In partial responders in the 0.1-3.0 mg/kg groups, normalized peripheral clonal expansion was found to be among the lowest, especially among CD8+ T cells.

Patients with autoimmune disease history or receiving systemic immunosuppression were excluded from the trial. Peripheral blood for TCR sequencing was drawn from every dose cohort at baseline, at cycle 4 day 1 and at cycle 7 day 1. The samples were taken from a phase I, first-in-human, multicenter, open-label dose-escalation trial of ivuxolimab. Adults with locally advanced or metastatic melanoma, renal cell carcinoma, hepatocellular carcinoma or head and neck squamous cell carcinoma were enrolled in the trial. Before TCR sequencing, CD4+ T cells and CD8+ T cells from peripheral blood were sorted into separate populations. The V end gives up 4 bases and the J end 4 bases, leaving 16 bases in the junction not matched to a gene. The CDR3 goes from the cysteine to the phenylalanine over 18 residues. Just the 54-base CDR3 DNA is kept, in frame starting at base 1. From a lookup of the germline V gene, CDR1 and CDR2 are SGHRS and YFSETQ.

Here the chain combines TRBV5-1 and TRBJ2-1, with 8 bases matching TRBD2. Here the sequenced sample was CD4+ or CD8+ T cells sorted from blood, taken in a trial of the OX40 agonist ivuxolimab. The clonotype comes from an adult with an advanced solid tumor such as melanoma, head and neck, liver or kidney cancer. The DNA sequence follows: TGCGCCAGCAGCCGTAGGGATTACAAGCGGGAGCGATACAATGAGCAGTTCTTC. Protein translation: CASSRRDYKRERYNEQFF.